A selection of T cell receptor beta chains follows, all from one sample in a study of cytomegalovirus exposure and HLA in healthy donors. The method was immunoSEQ multiplex PCR; TCRdb's version includes in-frame clones alone and lacks a portion of them. The table includes around 130,000 clones, around 86% detected once. The sample consisted of PBMCs. The source of these receptors is a woman in her 40s in good health and CMV-seronegative. Both conserved end residues are trimmed from each CDR3.

V gene	J gene	CDR3 protein
TRBV18	TRBJ2-2	ASSPARVGTGELF
TRBV4-2	TRBJ2-1	ASSQETSGRNYNEQF
TRBV28	TRBJ1-2	ASSLLRVHGYT
TRBV18	TRBJ2-5	ASSPRITSGGTFKETQY
TRBV7-2	TRBJ1-2	ASTSRGQGSYGYT
TRBV4-1	TRBJ1-2	ASSPGQIIANYGYT
TRBV7-3	TRBJ1-3	ASSLDSSGNTIY
TRBV5-4	TRBJ1-2	ASSWLDRGHNYGYT
TRBV29-1	TRBJ1-2	SVGRGGYT
TRBV5-1	TRBJ2-3	ASSPGTSFYLDTQY
TRBV11-3	TRBJ2-2	ASSYSTGELF
TRBV7-9	TRBJ2-7	ASSLRTGTTEQY
TRBV6-1	TRBJ1-1	ASSGGQGTEAF
TRBV19	TRBJ1-1	ASSALQGTNTEAF
TRBV5-1	TRBJ2-5	ASSLGGSRTVEAQY
TRBV19	TRBJ1-2	ASSPQGSTNYGYT
TRBV4-1	TRBJ2-1	ASSLLGLREQF
TRBV11-2	TRBJ2-7	ASSLGTAPYEQY
TRBV7-2	TRBJ1-3	ASSSQTYRTGNTIY
TRBV7-9	TRBJ2-1	ASSFPGTSGNEQF
TRBV5-1	TRBJ1-1	ASSLARGGGTEAF
TRBV7-9	TRBJ1-1	ASSPGRAEAF
TRBV7-2	TRBJ1-3	ASSSNYGGMGQGNTIY
TRBV5-1	TRBJ2-5	ASSPGLAGAGGETQY
TRBV10-3	TRBJ1-2	AIAARGDGYT
TRBV6-8	TRBJ2-1	ASRNSGGAWYEQF
TRBV6-6	TRBJ2-3	ASSLTSGNTDTQY
TRBV4-2	TRBJ2-5	ASSQDVRAGGETQY
TRBV6-8	TRBJ1-1	ASRSQGPEAF
TRBV19	TRBJ1-1	ASKPGEGTEAF
TRBV9	.	ASSSGGGYEQY